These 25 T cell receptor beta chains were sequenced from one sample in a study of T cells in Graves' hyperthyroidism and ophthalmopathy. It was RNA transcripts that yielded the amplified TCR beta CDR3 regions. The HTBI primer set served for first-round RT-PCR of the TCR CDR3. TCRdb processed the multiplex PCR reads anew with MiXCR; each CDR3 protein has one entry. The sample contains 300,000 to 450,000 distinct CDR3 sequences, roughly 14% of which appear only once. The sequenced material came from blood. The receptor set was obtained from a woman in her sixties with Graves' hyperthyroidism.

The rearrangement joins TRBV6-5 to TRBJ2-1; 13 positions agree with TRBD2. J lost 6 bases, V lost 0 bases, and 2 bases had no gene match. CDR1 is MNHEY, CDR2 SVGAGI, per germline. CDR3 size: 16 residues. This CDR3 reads CASSYSGLAGSNEQFF. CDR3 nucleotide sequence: TGTGCCAGCAGTTACTCGGGACTAGCGGGGTCCAATGAGCAGTTCTTC.

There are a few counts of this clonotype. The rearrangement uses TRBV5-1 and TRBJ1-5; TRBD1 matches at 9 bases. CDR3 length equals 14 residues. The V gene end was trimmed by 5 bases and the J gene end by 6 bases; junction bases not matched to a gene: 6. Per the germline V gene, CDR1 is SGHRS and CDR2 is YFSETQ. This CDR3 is CASSPGTGSQPQHF. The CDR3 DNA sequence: TGCGCCAGCAGTCCCGGGACAGGGAGTCAGCCCCAGCATTTT.

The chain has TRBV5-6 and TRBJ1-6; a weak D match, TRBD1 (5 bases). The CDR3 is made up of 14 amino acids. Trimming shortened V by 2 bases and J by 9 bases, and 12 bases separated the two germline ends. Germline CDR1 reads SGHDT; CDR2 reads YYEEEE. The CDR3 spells CASSFGTAISPLHF. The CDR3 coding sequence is TGTGCCAGCAGCTTCGGGACTGCAATTTCACCCCTCCACTTT.

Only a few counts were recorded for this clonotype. CDR3 sequence: CASGRTGFEKLFF. The CDR3 DNA sequence: TGCGCCAGCGGCCGGACAGGCTTCGAAAAACTGTTTTTT. The chain uses TRBV5-1 and TRBJ1-4, with 7 bases aligning to TRBD1. Germline CDR1 SGHRS, CDR2 YFSETQ. The CDR3 spans 13 residues. With V trimmed by 7 bases and J by 8 bases, 8 bases remained unmatched.

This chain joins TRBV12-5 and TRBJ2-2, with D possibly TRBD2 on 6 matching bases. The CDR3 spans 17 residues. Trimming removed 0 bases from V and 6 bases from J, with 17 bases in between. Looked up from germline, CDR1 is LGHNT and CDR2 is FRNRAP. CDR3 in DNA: TGTGCTAGTGGTTTGGTACCGGACTACCTTGGAGCCGGGGAGCTGTTTTTT. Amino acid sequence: CASGLVPDYLGAGELFF.

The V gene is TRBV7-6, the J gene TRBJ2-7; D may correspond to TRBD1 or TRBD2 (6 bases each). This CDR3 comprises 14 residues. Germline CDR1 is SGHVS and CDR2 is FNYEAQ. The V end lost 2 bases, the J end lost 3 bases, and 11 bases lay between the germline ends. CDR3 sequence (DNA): TGTGCCAGCAGCTTAAGGAGGGGGAACTACGAGCAGTACTTC. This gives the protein CASSLRRGNYEQYF.

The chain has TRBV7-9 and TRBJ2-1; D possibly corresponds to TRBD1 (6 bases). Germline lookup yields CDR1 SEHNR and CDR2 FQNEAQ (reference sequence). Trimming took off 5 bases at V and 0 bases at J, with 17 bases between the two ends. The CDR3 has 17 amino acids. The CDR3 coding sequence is TGTGCCAGCAGCCCAAGGTGGACAGTTAGCTCCTACAATGAGCAGTTCTTC. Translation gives CASSPRWTVSSYNEQFF.

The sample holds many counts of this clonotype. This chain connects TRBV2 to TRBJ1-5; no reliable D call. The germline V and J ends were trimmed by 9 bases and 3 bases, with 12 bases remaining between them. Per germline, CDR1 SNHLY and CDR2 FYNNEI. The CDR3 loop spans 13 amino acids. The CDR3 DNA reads TGTGCCAGTACAGCTACTATCAATCAGCCCCAGCATTTT. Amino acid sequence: CASTATINQPQHF.

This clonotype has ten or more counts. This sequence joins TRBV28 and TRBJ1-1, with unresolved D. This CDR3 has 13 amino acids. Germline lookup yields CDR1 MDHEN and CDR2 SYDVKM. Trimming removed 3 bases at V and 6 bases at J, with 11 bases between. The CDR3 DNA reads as TGTGCCAGCAGTTTTTCCCGGTGGGCTGAAGCTTTCTTT. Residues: CASSFSRWAEAFF.

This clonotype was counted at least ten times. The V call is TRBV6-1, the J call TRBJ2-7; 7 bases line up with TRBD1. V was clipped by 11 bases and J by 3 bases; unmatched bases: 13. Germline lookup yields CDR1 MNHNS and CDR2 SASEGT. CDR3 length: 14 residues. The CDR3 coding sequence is TGTGCCGGAGCAGACGGGACAGTGCGCTACGAGCAGTACTTC. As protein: CAGADGTVRYEQYF.

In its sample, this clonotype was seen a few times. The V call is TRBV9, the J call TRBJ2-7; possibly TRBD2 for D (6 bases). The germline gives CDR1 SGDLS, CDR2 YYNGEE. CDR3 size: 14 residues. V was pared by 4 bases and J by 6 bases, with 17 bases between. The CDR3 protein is CASSRGWLPSEQYF. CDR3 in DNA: TGTGCCAGCAGCCGGGGGTGGCTGCCGAGCGAGCAGTACTTC.

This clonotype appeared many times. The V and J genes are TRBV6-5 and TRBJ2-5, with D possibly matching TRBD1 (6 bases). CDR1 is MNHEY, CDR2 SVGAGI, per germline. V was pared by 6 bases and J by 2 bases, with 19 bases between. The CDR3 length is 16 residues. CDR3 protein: CASSNSTLDRQETQYF. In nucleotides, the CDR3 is TGTGCCAGCAGCAACTCGACGTTGGACAGACAAGAGACCCAGTACTTC.

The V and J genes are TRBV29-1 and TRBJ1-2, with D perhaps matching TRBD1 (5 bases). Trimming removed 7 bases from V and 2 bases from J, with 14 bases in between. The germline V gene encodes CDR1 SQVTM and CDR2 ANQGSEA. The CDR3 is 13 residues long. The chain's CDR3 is CSAGGGANYGYTF. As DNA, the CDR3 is TGCAGCGCCGGCGGAGGGGCGAACTATGGCTACACCTTC.

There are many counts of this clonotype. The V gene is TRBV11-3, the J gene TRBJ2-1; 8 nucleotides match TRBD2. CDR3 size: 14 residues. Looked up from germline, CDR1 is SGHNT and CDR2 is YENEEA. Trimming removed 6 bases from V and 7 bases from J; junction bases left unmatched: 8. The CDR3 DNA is TGTGCCAGCAGAAGCGGGAGTTTATGGAATGAGCAGTTCTTC. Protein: CASRSGSLWNEQFF.

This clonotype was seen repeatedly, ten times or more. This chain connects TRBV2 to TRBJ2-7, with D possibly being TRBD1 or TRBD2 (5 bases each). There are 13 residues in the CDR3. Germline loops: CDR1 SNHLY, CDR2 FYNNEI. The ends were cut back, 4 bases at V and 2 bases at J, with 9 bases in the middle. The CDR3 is CASSGEGTYEQYF. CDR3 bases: TGTGCCAGCAGTGGAGAGGGGACCTACGAGCAGTACTTC. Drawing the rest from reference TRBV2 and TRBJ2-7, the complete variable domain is EPEVTQTPSHQVTQMGQEVILRCVPISNHLYFYWYRQILGQKVEFLVSFYNNEISEKSEIFDDQFSVERPDGSNFTLKIRSTKLEDSAMYFCASSGEGTYEQYFGPGTRLTVT.

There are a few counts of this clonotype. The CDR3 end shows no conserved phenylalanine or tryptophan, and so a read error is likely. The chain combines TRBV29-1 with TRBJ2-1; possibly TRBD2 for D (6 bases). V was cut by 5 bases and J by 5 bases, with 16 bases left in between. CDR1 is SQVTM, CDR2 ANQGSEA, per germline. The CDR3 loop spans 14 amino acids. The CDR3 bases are TGCAGCGTTCCTTGGGGGACTGGGCACAATGAGCAGTTCCTC. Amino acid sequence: CSVPWGTGHNEQFL.

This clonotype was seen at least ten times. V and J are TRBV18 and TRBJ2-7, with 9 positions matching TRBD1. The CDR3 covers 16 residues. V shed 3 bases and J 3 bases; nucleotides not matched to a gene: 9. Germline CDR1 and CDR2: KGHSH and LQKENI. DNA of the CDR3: TGTGCCAGCTCACCGAAGGGCGGGACAGGGATCTACGAGCAGTACTTC. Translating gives CASSPKGGTGIYEQYF.

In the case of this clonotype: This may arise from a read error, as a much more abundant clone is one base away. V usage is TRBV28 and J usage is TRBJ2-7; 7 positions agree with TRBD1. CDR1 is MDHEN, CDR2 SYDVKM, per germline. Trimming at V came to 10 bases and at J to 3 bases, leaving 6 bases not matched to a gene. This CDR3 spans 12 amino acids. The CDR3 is CATNRDSYEQYF. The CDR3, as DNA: TGTGCCACAAATCGGGACAGCTACGAGCAGTACTTC.

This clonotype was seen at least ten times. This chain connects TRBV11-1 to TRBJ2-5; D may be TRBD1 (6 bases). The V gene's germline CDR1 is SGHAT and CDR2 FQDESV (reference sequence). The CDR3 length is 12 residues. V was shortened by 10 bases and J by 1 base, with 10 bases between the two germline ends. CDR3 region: CAISTGQETQYF. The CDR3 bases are TGTGCCATCTCGACAGGCCAAGAGACCCAGTACTTC.

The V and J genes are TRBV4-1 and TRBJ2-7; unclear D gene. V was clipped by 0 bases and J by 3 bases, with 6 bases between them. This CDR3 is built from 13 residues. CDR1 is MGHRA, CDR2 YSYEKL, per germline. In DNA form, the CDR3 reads TGCGCCAGCAGCCAAGACATTCTCTACGAGCAGTACTTC. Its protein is CASSQDILYEQYF.

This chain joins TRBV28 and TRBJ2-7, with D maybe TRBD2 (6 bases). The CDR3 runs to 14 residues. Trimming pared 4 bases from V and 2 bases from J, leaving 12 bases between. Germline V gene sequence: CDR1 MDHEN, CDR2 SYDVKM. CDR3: CASSYLGGTYEQYF. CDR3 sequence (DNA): TGTGCCAGCAGTTACCTGGGGGGAACCTACGAGCAGTACTTC.

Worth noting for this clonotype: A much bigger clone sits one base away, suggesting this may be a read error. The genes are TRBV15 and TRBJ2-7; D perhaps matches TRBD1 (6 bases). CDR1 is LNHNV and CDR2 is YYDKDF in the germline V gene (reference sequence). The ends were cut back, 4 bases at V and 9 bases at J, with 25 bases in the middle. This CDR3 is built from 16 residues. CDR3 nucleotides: TGTGCCACCAGCATGACAGCGGTGGCAGGGGTTGGCGGGCAGTACTTC. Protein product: CATSMTAVAGVGGQYF.

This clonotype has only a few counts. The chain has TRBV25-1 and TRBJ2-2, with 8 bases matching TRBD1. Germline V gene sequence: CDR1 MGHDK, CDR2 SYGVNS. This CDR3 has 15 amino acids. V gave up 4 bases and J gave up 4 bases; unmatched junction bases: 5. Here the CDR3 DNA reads TGTGCCAGCAGTGCGTCAGGGGGCGTCACCGGGGAGCTGTTTTTT. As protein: CASSASGGVTGELFF. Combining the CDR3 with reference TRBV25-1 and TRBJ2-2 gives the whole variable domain EADIYQTPRYLVIGTGKKITLECSQTMGHDKMYWYQQDPGMELHLIHYSYGVNSTEKGDLSSESTVSRIRTEHFPLTLESARPSHTSQYLCASSASGGVTGELFFGEGSRLTVL.

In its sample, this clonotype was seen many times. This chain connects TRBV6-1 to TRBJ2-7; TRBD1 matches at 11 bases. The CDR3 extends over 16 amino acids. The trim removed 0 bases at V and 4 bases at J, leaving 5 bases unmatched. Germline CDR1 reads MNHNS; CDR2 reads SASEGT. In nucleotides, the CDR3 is TGTGCCAGCAGTGAAGCATTCGGGACAGGGGGGTACGAGCAGTACTTC. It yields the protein CASSEAFGTGGYEQYF.

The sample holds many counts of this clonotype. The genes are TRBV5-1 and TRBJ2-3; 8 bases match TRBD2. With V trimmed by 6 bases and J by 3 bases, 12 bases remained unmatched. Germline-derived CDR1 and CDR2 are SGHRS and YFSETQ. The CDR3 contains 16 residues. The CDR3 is CASTTTSGQRTDTQYF. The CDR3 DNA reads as TGCGCCAGCACCACAACTAGCGGACAAAGAACAGATACGCAGTATTTT.